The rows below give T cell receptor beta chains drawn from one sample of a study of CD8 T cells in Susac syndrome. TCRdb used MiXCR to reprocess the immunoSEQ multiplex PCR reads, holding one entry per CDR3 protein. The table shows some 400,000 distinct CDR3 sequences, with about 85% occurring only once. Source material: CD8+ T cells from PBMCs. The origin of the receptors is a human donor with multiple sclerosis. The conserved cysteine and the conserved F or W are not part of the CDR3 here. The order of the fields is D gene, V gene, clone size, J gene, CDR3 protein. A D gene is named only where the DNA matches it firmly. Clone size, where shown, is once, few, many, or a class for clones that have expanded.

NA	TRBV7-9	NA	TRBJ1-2	ASSSSGTNYGYT
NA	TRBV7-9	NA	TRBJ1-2	ASSLAPDGLYGYT
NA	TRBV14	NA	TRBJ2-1	ASSQTSLATYNEQF
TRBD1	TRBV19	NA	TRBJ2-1	ASSNLTGGAYNEQF
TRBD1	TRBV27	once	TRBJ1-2	ASSLGTGYDGYT
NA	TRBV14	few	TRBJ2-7	ASSQYTGSSYEQY
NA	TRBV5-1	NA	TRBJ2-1	ASSPVAAGINEQF
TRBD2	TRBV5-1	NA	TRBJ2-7	ASSLAAGGNYEQY
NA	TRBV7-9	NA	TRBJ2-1	ASSYGPSLNEQF
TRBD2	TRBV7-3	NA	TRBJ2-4	ASSPTSGKAKNIQY
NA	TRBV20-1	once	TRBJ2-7	SARDRGREVYEQY
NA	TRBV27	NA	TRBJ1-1	ASSSRIMNTEAF
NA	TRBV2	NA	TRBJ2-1	ASSGIEQF
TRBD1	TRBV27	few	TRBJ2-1	ASSFGQGNNEQF
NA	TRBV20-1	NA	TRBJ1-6	SATDRSSYNSPLH
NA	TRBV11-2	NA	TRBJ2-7	ASSLDPSGYEQY
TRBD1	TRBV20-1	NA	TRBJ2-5	SASDRESIWETQY
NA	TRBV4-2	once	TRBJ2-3	ASSQAPGGGPSDTQY
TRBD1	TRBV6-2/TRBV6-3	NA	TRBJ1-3	ASSYSTGTGGNTIY
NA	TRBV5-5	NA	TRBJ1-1	ASSLYGVQAF
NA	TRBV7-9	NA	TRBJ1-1	ASSFHSRYLPKNTEAF
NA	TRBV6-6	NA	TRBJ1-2	ASSYLGPGGGYT
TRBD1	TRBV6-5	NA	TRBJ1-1	ASSYSGTGGFTEAF
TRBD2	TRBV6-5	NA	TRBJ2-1	ASSYSTGTSDEQF
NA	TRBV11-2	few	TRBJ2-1	ASSLGYAGTEA
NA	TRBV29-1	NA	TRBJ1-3	SVEDGGNTIY
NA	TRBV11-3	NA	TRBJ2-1	ASSNRVKGDNEQF
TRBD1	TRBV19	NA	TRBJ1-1	ASSIDRADWTGPEAF
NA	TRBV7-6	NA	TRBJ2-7	ASSPDRTLSYEQY
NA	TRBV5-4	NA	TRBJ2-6	ASFPSGANVLT
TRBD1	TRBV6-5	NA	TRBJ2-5	ASSYFGQGETQY
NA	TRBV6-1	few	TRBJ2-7	ASSEGASSYEQY
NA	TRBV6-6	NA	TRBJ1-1	ASSLSFNGPEAF
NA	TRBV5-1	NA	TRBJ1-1	ASVDAREAF
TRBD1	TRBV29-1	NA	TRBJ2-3	SVDRGEDTQY
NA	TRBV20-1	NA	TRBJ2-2	SASPGSGELF
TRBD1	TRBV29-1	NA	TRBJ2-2	SVEDSWVRGQGNTGELF
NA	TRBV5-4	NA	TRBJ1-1	ASSHDEENTEAF
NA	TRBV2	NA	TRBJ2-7	ASSEWTSSSYEQY
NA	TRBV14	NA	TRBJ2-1	ASSPEEAGHSYNEQF
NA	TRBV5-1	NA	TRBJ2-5	ASREVETQY
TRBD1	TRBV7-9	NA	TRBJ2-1	ASSQPGQGHNEQF
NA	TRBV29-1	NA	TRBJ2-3	SARGSTDTQY
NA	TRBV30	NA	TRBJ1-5	AWSEGNRQPQH
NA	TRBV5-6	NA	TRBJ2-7	ASHDRIGYEQY
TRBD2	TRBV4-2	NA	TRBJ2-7	ASSQERASGAEQY